One and the same sample provided the 11 T cell receptor beta chains below, sequenced in a study of blood T cell repertoires in COVID-19. Method: immunoSEQ multiplex PCR; TCRdb's copy keeps in-frame clones and lacks some. Among about 74,000 clones, around 87% were seen once, and the ten largest hold 29%. Sequenced sample: peripheral blood. These receptors were collected from a woman over 75 with active or convalescent COVID-19.

This sequence joins TRBV3-1 (or the pseudogene TRBV3-2) and TRBJ2-7, with D perhaps TRBD2 (6 bases). The CDR3 extends over 15 amino acids. V lost 6 bases and J 6 bases, leaving 21 bases between the germline ends. CDR1 LGHDT and CDR2 YNNKEL come from the germline V gene (reference sequence). Here the CDR3 reads CASSTILDGGSEQYF. The CDR3 DNA reads as TGTGCCAGCAGTACAATCTTAGACGGGGGTTCCGAGCAGTACTTC.

Concerning this clone itself: One end of the junction is discordant with germline, which a read error may explain. The chain couples TRBV19 to TRBJ2-3, with D possibly being TRBD1 (5 bases). CDR3 length: 16 residues. The germline CDR1 and CDR2 sequences are LNHDA and SQIVND (reference sequence). The CDR3 region is CASSYTGDSHTDTQYF. DNA of the CDR3: TGTGCCAGTAGTTATACGGGTGACAGCCACACAGATACACAGTATTTT.

This chain joins TRBV18 and TRBJ1-1, with D uncertain. V was pared by 2 bases and J by 1 base, with 5 bases between. CDR3 length: 13 residues. Germline loops: CDR1 KGHSH, CDR2 LQKENI. The CDR3, as DNA: TGTGCCAGCTCACCAACAACGAACACTGAAGCTTTCTTT. This gives the protein CASSPTTNTEAFF. Full variable domain (remainder filled in from reference TRBV18 and TRBJ1-1): NAGVMQNPRHLVRRRGQEARLRCSPMKGHSHVYWYRQLPEEGLKFMVYLQKENIIDESGMPKERFSAEFPKEGPSILRIQQVVRGDSAAYFCASSPTTNTEAFFGQGTRLTVV.

CDR3 amino acids: CASSADFTTYEQYF. The CDR3 coding sequence is TGTGCCAGCAGCGCGGACTTCACGACGTACGAGCAGTACTTC. The chain recombines TRBV9 with TRBJ2-7; D is possibly TRBD2 (5 bases). Per germline, CDR1 SGDLS and CDR2 YYNGEE. V dropped 3 bases and J dropped 4 bases, with 14 bases sitting between them. The CDR3 loop spans 14 amino acids.

The rearrangement links TRBV6-5 to TRBJ2-7, with 11 nucleotides matching TRBD2. V dropped 0 bases and J dropped 3; count of bases not matched to a gene: 1. Germline lookup yields CDR1 MNHEY and CDR2 SVGAGI. The CDR3 length is 15 residues. In nucleotides, the CDR3 is TGTGCCAGCAGTTACTCCACTAGCGGGGGCTACGAGCAGTACTTC. Translation: CASSYSTSGGYEQYF.

The V call is TRBV4-3, the J call TRBJ1-4; D not resolved. Trimming took off 0 bases at V and 7 bases at J, with 9 bases between the two ends. CDR3 length equals 14 residues. Germline CDR1 LGHNA, CDR2 YSLEER. CDR3: CASSQDEQSEKLFF. The CDR3 region has the DNA TGCGCCAGCAGCCAAGATGAACAGAGTGAAAAACTGTTTTTT.

V and J are TRBV7-3 and TRBJ2-3; 7 bases agree with TRBD1. V gave up 1 base and J gave up 3 bases; unmatched junction bases: 13. The CDR3 is 18 amino acids. Germline lookup yields CDR1 SGHTA and CDR2 FQGTGA. This chain's CDR3 is CASSLIHSGQTSTDTQYF. The CDR3 DNA sequence: TGTGCCAGCAGCTTAATTCATTCGGGACAGACCTCGACAGATACGCAGTATTTT.

The chain joins TRBV29-1 to TRBJ1-1; 7 bases align to TRBD1. Germline assignment: CDR1 SQVTM and CDR2 ANQGSEA. The length of the CDR3 is 13 residues. V lost 4 bases to trimming and J lost 5 bases; unmatched junction nucleotides: 7. The CDR3 region is CSVGSQGVTEAFF. Written as DNA, the CDR3 is TGCAGCGTTGGATCTCAGGGGGTTACTGAAGCTTTCTTT.

J is TRBJ1-4 and V is TRBV20-1; tentatively, D is TRBD1 (6 bases). The V end lost 3 bases, the J end lost 5 bases, and 16 bases lay between the germline ends. Germline V gene sequence: CDR1 DFQATT, CDR2 SNEGSKA (reference sequence). The CDR3 is 15 amino acids. CDR3 coding DNA: TGCAGTGCTAGTCAGGGGATCGTCCGAAATGAAAAACTGTTTTTT. This encodes CSASQGIVRNEKLFF.

The rearrangement joins TRBV12-3 or TRBV12-4 to TRBJ2-7; 7 bases fit TRBD1. The CDR3 contains 13 residues. Trimming took 2 bases from V and 3 from J; bases not matched to a gene: 1. The chain's CDR3 is CASSLRGRYEQYF. The CDR3 nucleotides read TGTGCCAGCAGTTTAAGGGGGCGCTACGAGCAGTACTTC.

This chain links TRBV3-1 (or the pseudogene TRBV3-2) with TRBJ2-2, with D unresolved. Between the trimmed V and J ends, which lost 4 bases and 3 bases, there was a span of 12 bases. Germline CDR1 and CDR2: LGHDT and YNNKEL (reference sequence). The CDR3 has 15 amino acids. Here the CDR3 DNA reads TGTGCCAGCAGCCCTCCGGTAGCCTACACCGGGGAGCTGTTTTTT. This gives the protein CASSPPVAYTGELFF.